The 6 T cell receptor beta chains below were found in one sample sequenced in a study of T cell clones after liver transplantation. The repertoire was sequenced with immunoSEQ multiplex PCR; TCRdb's copy has only in-frame clones and lacks some. The repertoire consists of fewer than 110,000 clones, with around four fifths occurring once and the leading ten covering approximately 3%. The source was CD4+ T cells from blood, collected approximately 45 months after liver transplant. Receptor source: a human patient who received a liver transplant. A subset of T cells may come from the graft donor.

The chain combines TRBV10-1 with TRBJ2-3, with TRBD2 matching over 8 bases. The CDR3 has 15 residues. Germline CDR1 reads WNHNN; CDR2 reads SYGVQD (reference sequence). V shed 9 bases and J 1 base; nucleotides not matched to a gene: 9. The CDR3 is CARVTGGPCTDTQYF. The CDR3 coding sequence is TGCGCCAGAGTGACGGGGGGGCCCTGCACAGATACGCAGTATTTT.

The chain recombines TRBV6-5 with TRBJ1-2; D is undetermined. This CDR3 is 13 amino acids long. Germline V gene lookup returns CDR1 MNHEY and CDR2 SVGAGI. V shed 5 bases and J shed 4 bases, with 11 bases lying between them. The CDR3 loop reads CASSPQSGYGYTF. DNA of the CDR3: TGTGCCAGCAGTCCCCAAAGCGGCTATGGCTACACCTTC.

The CDR3 DNA follows: TGTGCCAGCAGAACCGGGATTCTAGCGGGGGAGCAGTTCTTC. It encodes CASRTGILAGEQFF. This chain joins TRBV2 and TRBJ2-1, with 9 bases aligning to TRBD2. The CDR3 covers 14 residues. Germline CDR1 SNHLY, CDR2 FYNNEI. J was trimmed by 10 bases and V by 6 bases; bases with no gene match: 10.

The chain employs TRBV7-3 and TRBJ2-6; D is perhaps TRBD1 (5 bases). V gave up 5 bases and J gave up 1 base, with 9 bases separating them. This CDR3 has 15 amino acids. CDR1 SGHTA and CDR2 FQGTGA come from the germline V gene. The CDR3 sequence: CASSAQVSGANVLTF. The CDR3 DNA reads as TGTGCCAGCAGCGCACAGGTTTCTGGGGCCAACGTCCTGACTTTC.

This rearrangement joins TRBV19 to TRBJ2-7; D possibly corresponds to TRBD1 (6 bases). CDR1 is LNHDA, CDR2 SQIVND, per germline (reference sequence). The CDR3 spans 13 residues. Trimming removed 6 bases from V and 0 bases from J, with 9 bases in between. CDR3 sequence: CASSRQDSYEQYF. CDR3 DNA sequence: TGTGCCAGTAGCCGACAGGACTCCTACGAGCAGTACTTC.

The rearrangement uses TRBV28 and TRBJ2-4; D possibly corresponds to TRBD1 (5 bases). This CDR3 region has 16 residues. Germline lookup yields CDR1 MDHEN and CDR2 SYDVKM. With 6 bases removed from V and 0 bases from J, the gap between germline ends came to 15 bases. The CDR3 DNA reads as TGTGCCAGCAGCCGTGACAGATCCATAGCCAAAAACATTCAGTACTTC. Protein sequence: CASSRDRSIAKNIQYF.